Below, 4 T cell receptor beta chains from the same sample are listed, as sequenced in a study of blood T cell repertoires in COVID-19. Using immunoSEQ multiplex PCR, the repertoire was profiled, and TCRdb retains in-frame clones only, with some absent. The top ten clones hold approximately 5% of a sample with hundreds of thousands of clones, about four fifths of them seen once. What was sequenced was PBMCs or T cells enriched from blood (not recorded which). All receptors derive from a man aged 35 to 55 who had been exposed to COVID-19.

This clone was seen a few times. This chain uses TRBV28 with TRBJ1-3; 8 nucleotides match TRBD1. CDR1 and CDR2 (germline): MDHEN, SYDVKM. The V gene end was trimmed by 9 bases and the J gene end by 3 bases; junction bases not matched to a gene: 10. The CDR3 is 15 amino acids. In DNA form, the CDR3 reads TGTGCCAGTCTCCTCCAGGGGGCGGGTGGAAACACCATATATTTT. Amino acids: CASLLQGAGGNTIYF.

The chain is built from TRBV24-1 and TRBJ2-7; weak D call: TRBD2 (6 bases). The CDR3 has 14 amino acids. Germline V gives CDR1 KGHDR, CDR2 SFDVKD. Trimming cost V 2 bases and J 2 bases, with 9 bases left between them. The CDR3 DNA follows: TGTGCCACCAGTGATTCGCGGGAACCCTACGAGCAGTACTTC. Amino acids: CATSDSREPYEQYF.

V usage is TRBV9 and J usage is TRBJ2-3; the match to TRBD2 covers 7 bases. Germline CDR1 SGDLS, CDR2 YYNGEE. The CDR3 is 15 amino acids. The V gene end was trimmed by 0 bases and the J gene end by 5 bases; junction bases not matched to a gene: 6. CDR3 nucleotide sequence: TGTGCCAGCAGCGTAGGGGAGGGTTTTATAGATACGCAGTATTTT. It codes for CASSVGEGFIDTQYF.

J is TRBJ2-7 and V is TRBV5-6; 7 bases match TRBD1. CDR3 size: 12 residues. Germline V gene data show CDR1 as SGHDT and CDR2 as YYEEEE. Unmatched junction bases numbered 6, after V lost 7 bases and J lost 5 bases. As DNA, the CDR3 is TGTGCCAGCGCGACAGGGTGGGACGAGCAGTACTTC. Protein: CASATGWDEQYF.